The next 28 T cell receptor beta chains were all read from a single sample in a study of blood T cell repertoires in COVID-19. Repertoires were generated with immunoSEQ multiplex PCR, while TCRdb's copy carries only in-frame clones and drops some. The table includes about 210,000 clones, roughly nine tenths detected once. The sequencing input was peripheral blood. These receptors were obtained from a woman aged 70-85 years with acute or convalescent COVID-19.

The J gene is TRBJ1-4, the V gene TRBV2; 7 nucleotides agree with TRBD1. Germline assignment: CDR1 SNHLY and CDR2 FYNNEI. The CDR3 loop spans 13 amino acids. V gave up 7 bases and J gave up 8 bases; unmatched junction bases: 7. The CDR3 region is CASKTGVQEKLFF. The DNA of the CDR3 is TGTGCCAGCAAAACAGGGGTACAAGAAAAACTGTTTTTT.

The V gene is TRBV12-3 or TRBV12-4, the J gene TRBJ1-1, with 8 bases that match TRBD1. The CDR3 totals 12 residues. The V gene end was trimmed by 6 bases and the J gene end by 11 bases; junction bases not matched to a gene: 8. DNA for the CDR3: TGTGCCAGCAGGTCCGACAGGGGACGTGCTTTCTTT. Protein: CASRSDRGRAFF.

The chain uses TRBV6-5 and TRBJ2-7; maybe TRBD2 (6 bases). Trimming shortened V by 7 bases and J by 4 bases, and 17 bases separated the two germline ends. This CDR3 contains 14 residues. CDR1 is MNHEY, CDR2 SVGAGI, per germline. CDR3 in DNA: TGTGCCAGCACAAACCTAGCGACAAAGTACGAGCAGTACTTC. Its translation: CASTNLATKYEQYF.

The chain links TRBV10-2 to TRBJ1-1, with a possible D match to TRBD1 (6 bases). This CDR3 comprises 15 residues. The germline V and J ends were trimmed by 2 bases and 1 base, with 11 bases remaining between them. Germline V gene sequence: CDR1 WSHSY, CDR2 SAAADI. The CDR3 sequence is CASSEQGTGNTEAFF. DNA of the CDR3: TGCGCCAGCAGTGAGCAGGGGACGGGGAACACTGAAGCTTTCTTT.

This chain connects TRBV12-3 or TRBV12-4 to TRBJ2-2; D might be TRBD1 (5 bases). The ends were cut back, 6 bases at V and 7 bases at J, with 12 bases in the middle. This CDR3 is 13 amino acids long. The CDR3, as DNA: TGTGCCAGCAGCGACAGTTCTAGCGGGGAGCTGTTTTTT. It specifies CASSDSSSGELFF.

This clone was seen a few times. The rearrangement links TRBV19 to TRBJ1-2, with 10 bases that match TRBD1. Per germline, CDR1 LNHDA and CDR2 SQIVND (reference sequence). This CDR3 is 15 amino acids long. With V trimmed by 9 bases and J by 6 bases, 13 bases remained unmatched. CDR3: CASTSGTGVANGYTF. The DNA for the CDR3 is TGTGCCAGCACCTCCGGGACAGGGGTAGCGAATGGCTACACCTTC.

The chain combines TRBV9 with TRBJ2-2, with no clear D. Germline CDR1 SGDLS, CDR2 YYNGEE. The V and J ends lost 2 bases and 6 bases respectively, with 11 bases between them. CDR3 length: 14 residues. CDR3 sequence: CASSVLPSAGELFF. The CDR3 DNA reads TGTGCCAGCAGCGTTCTCCCGAGCGCCGGGGAGCTGTTTTTT.

The rearrangement joins TRBV18 to TRBJ2-6; 8 bases agree with TRBD1. The junction had 10 bases not matched to a gene; V was cut back by 3 bases and J by 12 bases. The CDR3 is made up of 15 amino acids. Germline CDR1 KGHSH, CDR2 LQKENI. CDR3 sequence reads: CASSPLLDRAGVLTF. In nucleotides, the CDR3 is TGTGCCAGCTCACCTCTTCTGGACAGGGCCGGCGTCCTGACTTTC.

CDR3 in DNA: TGTGCCAGCAGCTCCCGACTGGGCAGGGGGCATGGAAACACCATATATTTT. This sequence encodes CASSSRLGRGHGNTIYF. The gene calls are TRBV11-2 and TRBJ1-3, with 8 bases identical to TRBD1. V shed 4 bases and J 3 bases; nucleotides not matched to a gene: 11. The CDR3 is 17 residues long. CDR1 is SGHAT, CDR2 FQNNGV, per germline.

The J gene is TRBJ2-7, the V gene TRBV10-1; D might be TRBD2 (6 bases). This CDR3 region has 13 residues. From germline, CDR1 is WNHNN and CDR2 SYGVQD (reference sequence). The V gene lost 7 bases and the J gene lost 0 bases, with 10 bases spanning the gap. CDR3 sequence reads: CASTLAPSYEQYF. DNA of the CDR3: TGCGCCAGCACCCTAGCGCCCTCCTACGAGCAGTACTTC.

V usage is TRBV7-9 and J usage is TRBJ2-7, with D unclear. The CDR3 length is 11 residues. V was trimmed by 5 bases and J by 5 bases, leaving 7 bases between them. The germline V gene encodes CDR1 SEHNR and CDR2 FQNEAQ (reference sequence). The CDR3 loop reads CASSPQNEQYF. The CDR3 DNA sequence: TGTGCCAGCAGCCCCCAAAACGAGCAGTACTTC.

The chain combines TRBV19 with TRBJ1-1, with D perhaps matching TRBD1 (6 bases). V dropped 6 bases and J dropped 4 bases, with 12 bases sitting between them. The germline V gene has CDR1 LNHDA and CDR2 SQIVND (reference sequence). The CDR3 loop spans 13 amino acids. The CDR3 DNA follows: TGTGCCAGTAGAGAACAGGGTGGCACTGAAGCTTTCTTT. Protein: CASREQGGTEAFF.

The genes are TRBV12-5 and TRBJ2-3; 8 nucleotides align to TRBD1. The CDR3 is 14 amino acids. J gave up 3 bases and V 5 bases, and 4 bases lay outside the gene matches. Germline CDR1 and CDR2: LGHNT and FRNRAP. The CDR3 protein is CASGHGQGTDTQYF. As DNA, the CDR3 is TGTGCTAGTGGTCACGGACAGGGAACAGATACGCAGTATTTT. The full variable domain, completed using reference TRBV12-5 and TRBJ2-3, is DARVTQTPRHKVTEMGQEVTMRCQPILGHNTVFWYRQTMMQGLELLAYFRNRAPLDDSGMPKDRFSAEMPDATLATLKIQPSEPRDSAVYFCASGHGQGTDTQYFGPGTRLTVL.

The chain links TRBV11-3 to TRBJ2-1; D ambiguous. Germline assignment: CDR1 SGHNT and CDR2 YENEEA. The CDR3 consists of 11 residues. Trimming took off 5 bases at V and 7 bases at J, with 6 bases between the two ends. CDR3 loop: CASSPKNEQFF. The CDR3 DNA is TGTGCCAGCAGCCCTAAGAATGAGCAGTTCTTC.

This chain uses TRBV7-8 with TRBJ2-7; 11 bases agree with TRBD2. CDR3 length: 15 amino acids. Germline V lookup: CDR1 SGHVS, CDR2 FQNEAQ. Trimming cost V 5 bases and J 4 bases; bases outside gene matches: 7. In DNA form, the CDR3 reads TGTGCCAGCAGCCGCACTAGCGGGGGAATGTACGAGCAGTACTTC. This sequence encodes CASSRTSGGMYEQYF. Looking up the rest from reference TRBV7-8 and TRBJ2-7 gives the full variable domain: GAGVSQSPRYKVAKRGQDVALRCDPISGHVSLFWYQQALGQGPEFLTYFQNEAQLDKSGLPSDRFFAERPEGSVSTLKIQRTQQEDSAVYLCASSRTSGGMYEQYFGPGTRLTVT.

V is TRBV19 and J is TRBJ2-5, with a weak D call TRBD1 (5 bases). The germline V gene encodes CDR1 LNHDA and CDR2 SQIVND (reference sequence). V was clipped by 5 bases and J by 2 bases, with 9 bases between them. The CDR3 is made up of 13 amino acids. The CDR3 nucleotides are TGTGCCAGTAGTCAGGGTCATCAAGAGACCCAGTACTTC. Residues: CASSQGHQETQYF.

The gene calls are TRBV29-1 and TRBJ2-7; D ambiguous. Trimming took off 3 bases at V and 5 bases at J, with 17 bases between the two ends. The CDR3 sequence is 14 residues long. Germline values: CDR1 SQVTM, CDR2 ANQGSEA. CDR3 sequence: CSVDWAGLSDEQYF. The CDR3 nucleotides are TGCAGCGTTGATTGGGCAGGTCTCTCGGACGAGCAGTACTTC.

The V and J genes are TRBV12-3 or TRBV12-4 and TRBJ1-1, with D perhaps TRBD1 (5 bases). The CDR3 has 13 amino acids. The V end was cut by 6 bases, the J end by 3 bases, with 11 bases between. The CDR3 region has the DNA TGTGCCAGCAGCCTAGTCAGGGACACTGAAGCTTTCTTT. It encodes CASSLVRDTEAFF.

This chain joins TRBV7-3 and TRBJ2-2; 7 positions agree with TRBD1. Trimming cost V 0 bases and J 4 bases; bases outside gene matches: 8. The length of the CDR3 is 17 residues. Germline lookup yields CDR1 SGHTA and CDR2 FQGTGA. CDR3 sequence (DNA): TGTGCCAGCAGCTTAACGCCGGCAGGGGGTAGCACCGGGGAGCTGTTTTTT. Translation: CASSLTPAGGSTGELFF. The whole variable domain, filled in from reference TRBV7-3 and TRBJ2-2, reads GAGVSQTPSNKVTEKGKYVELRCDPISGHTALYWYRQSLGQGPEFLIYFQGTGAADDSGLPNDRFFAVRPEGSVSTLKIQRTERGDSAVYLCASSLTPAGGSTGELFFGEGSRLTVL.

The chain's CDR3 is CASSFKPLGGVNTGELFF. In DNA form, the CDR3 reads TGTGCCAGCAGCTTTAAGCCATTGGGCGGGGTGAACACCGGGGAGCTGTTTTTT. This chain uses TRBV7-6 with TRBJ2-2; maybe TRBD2 (6 bases). V was shortened by 3 bases and J by 1 base, with 18 bases between the two germline ends. Looked up from germline, CDR1 is SGHVS and CDR2 is FNYEAQ. CDR3 length equals 18 residues.

This clone showed up just once. The chain joins TRBV7-9 to TRBJ1-2, with TRBD1 matching over 9 bases. Germline V CDR1 and CDR2: SEHNR, FQNEAQ (reference sequence). Trimming took 5 bases from V and 4 from J; bases not matched to a gene: 8. This CDR3 region has 15 residues. The chain's CDR3 is CASSTGQGLAYGYTF. CDR3 sequence (DNA): TGTGCCAGCAGCACAGGACAGGGGCTGGCCTATGGCTACACCTTC.

This clone was detected a few times. J is TRBJ2-7 and V is TRBV28; the match to TRBD1 covers 8 bases. This CDR3 spans 12 amino acids. Germline V gives CDR1 MDHEN, CDR2 SYDVKM. The CDR3 bases are TGTGGAACCGGGACAGGCGTACACGAGCAGTACTTC. Amino acid sequence: CGTGTGVHEQYF.

This clone was detected once. CDR3: CAISGTVNSNQPQHF. The CDR3 DNA follows: TGTGCCATCAGTGGGACAGTTAATAGCAATCAGCCCCAGCATTTT. The chain carries TRBV10-3 and TRBJ1-5, with D maybe TRBD1 (6 bases). With 4 bases removed from V and 0 bases from J, the gap between germline ends came to 10 bases. Germline assignment: CDR1 ENHRY and CDR2 SYGVKD. The CDR3 is 15 residues long.

The chain employs TRBV7-2 and TRBJ2-2; 9 bases fit TRBD2. The CDR3 extends over 15 amino acids. Germline V gene lookup returns CDR1 SGHTA and CDR2 FQGNSA. The J segment lost 5 bases and the V segment lost 4 bases, leaving 5 bases of the junction unmatched. CDR3 in amino acids: CASSSQLAGTGELFF. The CDR3 coding sequence is TGTGCCAGCAGCTCCCAGCTAGCGGGAACCGGGGAGCTGTTTTTT.

The chain combines TRBV11-3 with TRBJ2-1, with 11 positions matching TRBD2. The CDR3 contains 15 residues. Per the germline V gene, CDR1 is SGHNT and CDR2 is YENEEA. J gave up 7 bases and V 4 bases, and 6 bases lay outside the gene matches. This CDR3 is CASSWASGRWNEQFF. For the CDR3, the DNA is TGTGCCAGCAGCTGGGCTAGCGGGAGGTGGAATGAGCAGTTCTTC.

This sequence joins TRBV27 and TRBJ2-7; 7 positions match TRBD2. Germline assignment: CDR1 MNHEY and CDR2 SMNVEV (reference sequence). This CDR3 is 14 amino acids long. V lost 4 bases to trimming and J lost 2 bases; unmatched junction nucleotides: 5. The CDR3 loop is CASSSLGGTYEQYF. CDR3 nucleotides: TGTGCCAGCAGTTCCCTCGGGGGGACCTACGAGCAGTACTTC.

The chain recombines TRBV6-5 with TRBJ2-1; TRBD1 matches 9 bases. Germline loops: CDR1 MNHEY, CDR2 SVGAGI. The CDR3 contains 15 residues. Unmatched junction bases numbered 9, after V lost 4 bases and J lost 8 bases. The CDR3 DNA is TGTGCCAGCAGTTCCCCGGGACAGGGTTCTTATGAGCAGTTCTTC. Protein product: CASSSPGQGSYEQFF.

The chain has TRBV18 and TRBJ2-7; D unclear. V lost 3 bases to trimming and J lost 6 bases, with 9 bases between them. Germline V gene sequence: CDR1 KGHSH, CDR2 LQKENI. The CDR3 consists of 12 residues. CDR3 region: CASSPLATEQYF. The CDR3 DNA reads TGTGCCAGCTCACCCCTGGCCACCGAGCAGTACTTC.